This entry features one TCR beta chain sequence. Its antigen remains unidentified. The data derive from a study of OX40 agonist ivuxolimab in advanced cancers. Overall study context: Ivuxolimab doses were 0.01, 0.1, 0.3, 1.5, 3 or 10 mg/kg every 2 weeks. Study observations and caveats: Several nonresponders also turned out to have low normalized T-cell clonal expansion.

Some clones are missing from TCRdb's copy, which holds only in-frame ones; the method was immunoSEQ multiplex PCR. The sample carries under 25,000 clones, about 77% recorded once. The receptor was isolated from an adult with an advanced solid tumor such as melanoma, head and neck, liver or kidney cancer. The sequencing here drew on CD4+ or CD8+ T cells sorted from blood, taken in a trial of the OX40 agonist ivuxolimab.

CDR3 sequence reads: CASSPLGGNQPQHF. Here the CDR3 DNA reads TGTGCCAGCAGCCCGTTAGGAGGCAATCAGCCCCAGCATTTT. The V call is TRBV27, the J call TRBJ1-5, with unresolved D. The CDR3 loop spans 14 amino acids. The V end lost 6 bases, the J end lost 2 bases, and 11 bases lay between the germline ends. CDR1 and CDR2 from the germline V gene are MNHEY and SMNVEV (reference sequence).